These 18 T cell receptor beta chains came from one sample sequenced in a study of CD8+ T cells in alopecia areata. RNA extraction was followed by reverse transcription into cDNA, which acted as the sequencing template. Clones were read by immunoSEQ multiplex PCR, and TCRdb kept only the in-frame ones, dropping some. Of some 180,000 clones in the sample, about 63% were seen once. The sequencing here drew on CD4+ T cells sorted from blood, taken at week 0. Every receptor here comes from a human donor with alopecia areata.

The chain employs TRBV6-5 and TRBJ2-7; a weak D match, TRBD1 (6 bases). Germline values: CDR1 MNHEY, CDR2 SVGAGI. CDR3 length equals 14 residues. The V and J ends lost 5 bases and 1 base respectively, with 12 bases between them. CDR3 residues: CASSPRTVSYEQYF. Here the CDR3 DNA reads TGTGCCAGCAGTCCTCGGACAGTTTCCTACGAGCAGTACTTC.

This clone occurred a few times. The CDR3 is CSLRLATEAFF. In DNA, the CDR3 is TGCAGCCTCCGACTTGCGACTGAAGCTTTCTTT. The chain combines TRBV29-1 with TRBJ1-1, with no clear D. This CDR3 has 11 amino acids. CDR1 and CDR2 from the germline V gene are SQVTM and ANQGSEA. With 8 bases removed from V and 5 bases from J, the gap between germline ends came to 12 bases.

The chain carries TRBV18 and TRBJ1-2; 8 bases agree with TRBD1. Germline V lookup: CDR1 KGHSH, CDR2 LQKENI. The CDR3 is 16 amino acids. V dropped 0 bases and J dropped 0; count of bases not matched to a gene: 3. The CDR3 region has the DNA TGTGCCAGCTCACCACCGGGGACAGGAACTAACTATGGCTACACCTTC. It is translated as CASSPPGTGTNYGYTF.

V is TRBV6-5 and J is TRBJ2-1; no definite D call. This CDR3 has 9 residues. Germline CDR1 and CDR2: MNHEY and SVGAGI. Between the trimmed V and J ends, which lost 8 bases and 4 bases, there was a span of 0 bases. CDR3 protein: CASYNEQFF. In DNA form, the CDR3 reads TGTGCCAGCTACAATGAGCAGTTCTTC.

The rearrangement links TRBV6-6 to TRBJ2-3, with D possibly being TRBD1 (5 bases). Trimming took off 5 bases at V and 1 base at J, with 13 bases between the two ends. Germline CDR1 is MNHNY and CDR2 is SVGAGI (reference sequence). This CDR3 comprises 15 residues. The CDR3 nucleotides are TGTGCCAGCAGTGATTATCAGGGCCGCACAGATACGCAGTATTTT. It yields the protein CASSDYQGRTDTQYF.

The chain is built from TRBV10-2 and TRBJ2-7, with unresolved D. With 0 bases removed from V and 0 bases from J, the gap between germline ends came to 12 bases. Germline assignment: CDR1 WSHSY and CDR2 SAAADI. This CDR3 contains 16 residues. The CDR3 DNA follows: TGCGCCAGCAGTGAGTCACTGTCCCCGACCTCCTACGAGCAGTACTTC. Translated, it gives CASSESLSPTSYEQYF.

This clone was counted a few times. DNA for the CDR3: TGTGCCAGTAGGGACACAATGAACACTGAAGCTTTCTTT. It specifies CASRDTMNTEAFF. The chain combines TRBV19 with TRBJ1-1; tentatively, D is TRBD1 (5 bases). The CDR3 consists of 13 residues. Germline V CDR1 and CDR2: LNHDA, SQIVND (reference sequence). The germline V and J ends were trimmed by 6 bases and 0 bases, with 8 bases remaining between them.

The chain couples TRBV27 to TRBJ2-3, with 8 bases matching TRBD2. This CDR3 spans 15 amino acids. Losses at the gene ends were 6 bases for V and 3 bases for J; bases not matched to a gene: 8. Germline CDR1 reads MNHEY; CDR2 reads SMNVEV (reference sequence). The CDR3 reads CASSPPGLGTDTQYF. For the CDR3, the DNA is TGTGCCAGCAGCCCACCGGGACTAGGGACAGATACGCAGTATTTT.

The CDR3 nucleotides read TGCGCCAGCTTCCCTGGGGGAAGCTCCTACGAGCAGTACTTC. The encoded protein is CASFPGGSSYEQYF. This sequence joins TRBV5-1 and TRBJ2-7; either TRBD1 or TRBD2 may supply D (5 bases each). This CDR3 region has 14 residues. The V end lost 7 bases, the J end lost 0 bases, and 14 bases lay between the germline ends. Germline loops: CDR1 SGHRS, CDR2 YFSETQ. The whole variable domain, filled in from reference TRBV5-1 and TRBJ2-7, reads KAGVTQTPRYLIKTRGQQVTLSCSPISGHRSVSWYQQTPGQGLQFLFEYFSETQRNKGNFPGRFSGRQFSNSRSEMNVSTLELGDSALYLCASFPGGSSYEQYFGPGTRLTVT.

The V call is TRBV29-1, the J call TRBJ2-1, with D possibly being TRBD2 (5 bases). This CDR3 contains 13 residues. The V end was cut by 7 bases, the J end by 6 bases, with 16 bases between. Germline values: CDR1 SQVTM, CDR2 ANQGSEA. CDR3 nucleotide sequence: TGCAGCGCAGACGGGTCGGCGGGCAATGAGCAGTTCTTC. Its translation: CSADGSAGNEQFF.

The chain is built from TRBV29-1 and TRBJ1-5; D is unresolved. CDR3 length: 13 residues. Germline V CDR1 and CDR2: SQVTM, ANQGSEA. With 1 base removed from V and 5 bases from J, the gap between germline ends came to 9 bases. Here the CDR3 DNA reads TGCAGCGTTGAAGCAGGCGTAGATCAGCCCCAGCATTTT. It specifies CSVEAGVDQPQHF.

The V call is TRBV27, the J call TRBJ2-3; maybe TRBD1 (6 bases). Trimming pared 5 bases from V and 2 bases from J, leaving 11 bases between. The germline gives CDR1 MNHEY, CDR2 SMNVEV (reference sequence). The CDR3 consists of 14 residues. The CDR3 DNA is TGTGCCAGCAGTCTGGGGACACCCACAGATACGCAGTATTTT. It yields the protein CASSLGTPTDTQYF.

V usage is TRBV14 and J usage is TRBJ2-7; D gene ambiguous. Germline CDR1 reads SGHDN; CDR2 reads FVKESK. The ends were cut back, 5 bases at V and 4 bases at J, with 9 bases in the middle. The CDR3 length is 12 residues. The CDR3 region is CASSVGAYEQYF. In DNA form, the CDR3 reads TGTGCCAGCAGCGTGGGTGCTTACGAGCAGTACTTC.

The chain links TRBV7-2 to TRBJ2-4; D not resolved. The V end was cut by 3 bases, the J end by 3 bases, with 6 bases between. This CDR3 region has 13 residues. CDR1 and CDR2 (germline): SGHTA, FQGNSA. The CDR3 is CASSLNYKNIQYF. CDR3 sequence (DNA): TGTGCCAGCAGCTTGAACTACAAAAACATTCAGTACTTC. The full variable domain, rest sourced from reference TRBV7-2 and TRBJ2-4, is GAGVSQSPSNKVTEKGKDVELRCDPISGHTALYWYRQSLGQGLEFLIYFQGNSAPDKSGLPSDRFSAERTGGSVSTLTIQRTQQEDSAVYLCASSLNYKNIQYFGAGTRLSVL.

The rearrangement uses TRBV7-2 and TRBJ1-2; 10 nucleotides agree with TRBD1. The J segment lost 4 bases and the V segment lost 5 bases, leaving 7 bases of the junction unmatched. Per the germline V gene, CDR1 is SGHTA and CDR2 is FQGNSA. CDR3 length equals 15 residues. CDR3 protein: CASSETGGASYGYTF. The CDR3 DNA follows: TGTGCCAGCAGCGAGACAGGGGGCGCGTCCTATGGCTACACCTTC.

The chain uses TRBV4-3 and TRBJ1-2; D remains ambiguous. With 4 bases removed from V and 8 bases from J, the gap between germline ends came to 17 bases. The V gene's germline CDR1 is LGHNA and CDR2 YSLEER. The CDR3 extends over 14 amino acids. The CDR3 is CASSREAGLEGYTF. CDR3 coding DNA: TGCGCCAGCAGCCGCGAGGCCGGTCTAGAGGGCTACACCTTC.

The gene calls are TRBV7-2 and TRBJ1-2, with D maybe TRBD1 (5 bases). Germline CDR1 is SGHTA and CDR2 is FQGNSA. V lost 1 base and J 8 bases, leaving 17 bases between the germline ends. This CDR3 comprises 15 residues. CDR3 bases: TGTGCCAGCAGCTTAGACGTGGGACCGATTGGCGGCTACACCTTC. Residues: CASSLDVGPIGGYTF.

V and J are TRBV5-6 and TRBJ2-3; D unresolved. The V gene's germline CDR1 is SGHDT and CDR2 YYEEEE. V was shortened by 0 bases and J by 5 bases, with 16 bases between the two germline ends. The CDR3 loop spans 16 amino acids. The CDR3 loop reads CASSLAGSGALDTQYF. The CDR3 nucleotides are TGTGCCAGCAGCTTGGCAGGTTCCGGCGCTCTAGATACGCAGTATTTT.